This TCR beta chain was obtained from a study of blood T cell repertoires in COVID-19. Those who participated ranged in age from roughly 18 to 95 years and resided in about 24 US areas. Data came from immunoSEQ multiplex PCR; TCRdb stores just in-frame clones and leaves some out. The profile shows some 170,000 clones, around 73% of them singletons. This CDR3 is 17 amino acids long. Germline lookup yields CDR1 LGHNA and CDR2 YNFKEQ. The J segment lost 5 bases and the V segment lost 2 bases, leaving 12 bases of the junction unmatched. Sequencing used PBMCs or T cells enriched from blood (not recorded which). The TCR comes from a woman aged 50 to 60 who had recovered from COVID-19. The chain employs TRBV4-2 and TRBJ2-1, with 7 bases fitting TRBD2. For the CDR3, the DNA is TGTGCCAGCAGCCAACCCCGCAGTGGGCGGGAGCACAATGAGCAGTTCTTC. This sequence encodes CASSQPRSGREHNEQFF.